This TCR beta chain was identified during a study of CD8+ T cells in alopecia areata. About the study: By percentage of affected scalp area, the severity of treated patients was scored. Study observations and caveats: The link between baseline CD8+ expansion and response remains uncertain with one nonresponder.

The sample's treatment: oral pan-JAK inhibitor, 5-10 mg twice daily. There are a few counts of this clone. Antigen unknown. V lost 0 bases and J 5 bases, leaving 5 bases between the germline ends. The CDR3 contains 14 residues. Germline V gene data show CDR1 as SGHTA and CDR2 as FQGNSA. Investigators isolated RNA and reverse transcribed it into cDNA to act as the sequencing template. Only in-frame clones appear in the TCRdb table, and some are missing; sequencing was by immunoSEQ multiplex PCR. The sample includes over 200,000 clones, 64% seen only once; the top ten take 4% to 5%. Material: CD4+ T cells sorted from blood, obtained at week 4, from a patient treated with tofacitinib. This receptor was identified in a human donor with alopecia areata. V usage is TRBV7-2 and J usage is TRBJ1-6; TRBD1 might be the D (5 bases). The CDR3, as DNA: TGTGCCAGCAGCTTAGCCAGGGATAATTCACCCCTCCACTTT. As protein: CASSLARDNSPLHF.